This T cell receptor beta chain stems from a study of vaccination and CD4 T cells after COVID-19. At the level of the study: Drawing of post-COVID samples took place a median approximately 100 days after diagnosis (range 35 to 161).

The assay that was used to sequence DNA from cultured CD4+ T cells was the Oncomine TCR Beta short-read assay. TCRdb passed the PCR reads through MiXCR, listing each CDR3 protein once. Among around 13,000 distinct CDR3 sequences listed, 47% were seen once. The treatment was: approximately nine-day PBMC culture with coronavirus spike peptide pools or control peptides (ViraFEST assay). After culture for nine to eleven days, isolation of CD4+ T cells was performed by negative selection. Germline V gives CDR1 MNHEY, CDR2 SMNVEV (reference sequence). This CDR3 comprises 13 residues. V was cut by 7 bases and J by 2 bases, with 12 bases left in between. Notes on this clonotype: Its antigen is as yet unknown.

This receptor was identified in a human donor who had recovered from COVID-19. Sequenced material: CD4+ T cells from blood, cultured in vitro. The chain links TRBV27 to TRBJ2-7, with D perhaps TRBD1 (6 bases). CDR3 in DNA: TGTGCCAGCAAAAAGGGGGACGCCTACGAGCAGTACTTC. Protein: CASKKGDAYEQYF.